The clone carrying this T cell receptor beta chain was seen a single time. From germline, CDR1 is MNHEY and CDR2 SMNVEV (reference sequence). V lost 6 bases to trimming and J lost 1 base; unmatched junction nucleotides: 2. The CDR3 length is 13 residues. The sample belongs to a study of blood T cell repertoires in COVID-19. As for the study in general: Sources were T cells, B-cell-depleted T cells, or PBMCs; the material itself was cDNA or gDNA.

Repertoires were generated with immunoSEQ multiplex PCR, while TCRdb's copy carries only in-frame clones and drops some. The data contain hundreds of thousands of clones, around 87% of them seen just once; the ten biggest clones take up roughly 2%. This clonotype originated in a woman in her 50s who had recovered from COVID-19. The chain couples TRBV27 to TRBJ1-2; TRBD1 matches 7 bases. The sample taken for sequencing was peripheral blood. CDR3 DNA: TGTGCCAGCAGGACAGGGAATAACTATGGCTACACCTTC. This encodes CASRTGNNYGYTF.